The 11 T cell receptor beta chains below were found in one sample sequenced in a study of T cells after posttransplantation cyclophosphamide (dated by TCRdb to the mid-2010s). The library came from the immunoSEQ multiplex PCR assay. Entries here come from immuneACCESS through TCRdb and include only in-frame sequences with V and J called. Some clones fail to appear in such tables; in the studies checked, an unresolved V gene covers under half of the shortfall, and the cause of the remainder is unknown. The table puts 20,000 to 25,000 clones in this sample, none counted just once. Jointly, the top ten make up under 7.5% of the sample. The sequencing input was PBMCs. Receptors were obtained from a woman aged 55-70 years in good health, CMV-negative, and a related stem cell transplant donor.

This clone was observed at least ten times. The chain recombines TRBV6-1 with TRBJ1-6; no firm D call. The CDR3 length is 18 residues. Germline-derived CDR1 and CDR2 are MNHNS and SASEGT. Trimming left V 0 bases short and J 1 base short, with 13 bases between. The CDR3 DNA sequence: TGTGCCAGCAGTGAAGCTAGAGGGCTGAGATCCTATAATTCACCCCTCCACTTT. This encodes CASSEARGLRSYNSPLHF.

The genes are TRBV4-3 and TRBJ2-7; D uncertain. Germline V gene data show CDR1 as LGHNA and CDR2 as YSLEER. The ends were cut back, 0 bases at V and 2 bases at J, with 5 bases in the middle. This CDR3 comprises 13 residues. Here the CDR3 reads CASSQELAYEQYF. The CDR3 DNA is TGCGCCAGCAGCCAAGAGTTAGCCTACGAGCAGTACTTC.

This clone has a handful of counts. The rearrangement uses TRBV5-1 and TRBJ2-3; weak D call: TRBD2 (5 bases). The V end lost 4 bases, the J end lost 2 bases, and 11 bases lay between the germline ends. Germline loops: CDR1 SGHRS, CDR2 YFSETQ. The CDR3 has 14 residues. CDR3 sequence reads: CASSLEGLTDTQYF. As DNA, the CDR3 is TGCGCCAGCAGCCTTGAGGGCCTCACAGATACGCAGTATTTT.

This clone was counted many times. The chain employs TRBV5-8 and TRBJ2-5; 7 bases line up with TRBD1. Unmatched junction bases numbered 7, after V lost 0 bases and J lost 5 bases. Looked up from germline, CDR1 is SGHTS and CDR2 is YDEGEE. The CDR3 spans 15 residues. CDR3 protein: CASSLGQGSFETQYF. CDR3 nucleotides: TGTGCCAGCAGCTTGGGACAGGGTAGTTTCGAGACCCAGTACTTC.

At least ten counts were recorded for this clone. Here the CDR3 DNA reads TGTGCCAGCAGCCAAGGGGTCGGGTTACATCAGCCCCAGCATTTT. Its translation is CASSQGVGLHQPQHF. The chain carries TRBV4-2 and TRBJ1-5; D is unclear. The CDR3 runs to 15 residues. The germline V and J ends were trimmed by 1 base and 5 bases, with 12 bases remaining between them. Looked up from germline, CDR1 is LGHNA and CDR2 is YNFKEQ.

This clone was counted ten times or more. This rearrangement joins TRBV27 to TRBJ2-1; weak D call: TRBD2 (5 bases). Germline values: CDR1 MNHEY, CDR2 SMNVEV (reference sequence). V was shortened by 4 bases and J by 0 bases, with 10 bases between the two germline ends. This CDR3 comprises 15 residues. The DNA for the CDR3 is TGTGCCAGCAGTTCTAGCCTAAGCTCCTACAATGAGCAGTTCTTC. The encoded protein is CASSSSLSSYNEQFF.

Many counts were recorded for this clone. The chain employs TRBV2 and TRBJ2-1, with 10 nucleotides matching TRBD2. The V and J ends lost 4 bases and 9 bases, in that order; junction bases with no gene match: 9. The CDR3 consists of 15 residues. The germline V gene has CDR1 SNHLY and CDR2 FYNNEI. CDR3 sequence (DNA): TGTGCCAGCAGTGGGAGCGGGAGGGCCCTCGGTGAGCAGTTCTTC. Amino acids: CASSGSGRALGEQFF.

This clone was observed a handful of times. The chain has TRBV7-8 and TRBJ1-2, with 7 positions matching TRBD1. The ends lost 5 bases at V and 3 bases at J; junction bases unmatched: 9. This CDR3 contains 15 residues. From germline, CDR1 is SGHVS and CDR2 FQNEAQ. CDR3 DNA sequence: TGTGCCAGCAGCGTCCACGACAGGGTGCACTATGGCTACACCTTC. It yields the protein CASSVHDRVHYGYTF.

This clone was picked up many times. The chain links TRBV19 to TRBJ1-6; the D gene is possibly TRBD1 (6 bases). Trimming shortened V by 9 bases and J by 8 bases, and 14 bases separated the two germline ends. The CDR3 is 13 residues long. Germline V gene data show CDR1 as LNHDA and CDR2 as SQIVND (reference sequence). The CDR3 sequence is CASRGGGDSPLHF. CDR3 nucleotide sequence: TGTGCCAGCCGAGGGGGTGGGGATTCACCCCTCCACTTT.

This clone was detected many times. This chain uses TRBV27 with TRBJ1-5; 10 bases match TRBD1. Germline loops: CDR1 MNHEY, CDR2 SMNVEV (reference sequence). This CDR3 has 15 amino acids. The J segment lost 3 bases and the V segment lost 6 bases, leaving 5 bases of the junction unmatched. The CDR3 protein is CASRRQGAFNQPQHF. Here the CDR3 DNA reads TGTGCCAGCAGGCGACAGGGGGCCTTCAATCAGCCCCAGCATTTT.

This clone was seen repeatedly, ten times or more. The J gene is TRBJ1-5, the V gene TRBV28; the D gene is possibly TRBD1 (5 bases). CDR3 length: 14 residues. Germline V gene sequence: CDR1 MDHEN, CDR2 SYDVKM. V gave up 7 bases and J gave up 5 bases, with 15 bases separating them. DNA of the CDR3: TGTGCCAGCAATGCCGGGGGAAAGGATCAGCCCCAGCATTTT. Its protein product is CASNAGGKDQPQHF.